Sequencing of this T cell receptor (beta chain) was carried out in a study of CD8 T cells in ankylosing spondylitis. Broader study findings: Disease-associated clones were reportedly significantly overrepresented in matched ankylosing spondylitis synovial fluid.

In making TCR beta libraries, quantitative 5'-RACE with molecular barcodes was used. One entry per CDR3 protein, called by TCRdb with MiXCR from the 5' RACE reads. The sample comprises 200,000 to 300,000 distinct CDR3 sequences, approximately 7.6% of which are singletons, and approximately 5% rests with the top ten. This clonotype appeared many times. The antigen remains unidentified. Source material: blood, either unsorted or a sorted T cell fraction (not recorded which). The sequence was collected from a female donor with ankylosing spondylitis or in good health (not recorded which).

The CDR3 is CRAAGGVWSTF. CDR3 DNA: TGCAGGGCCGCAGGGGGCGTGTGGTCCACCTTC. V gene TRBV20-1 combines with J gene TRBJ1-2; 8 bases are shared with TRBD1. CDR3 length: 11 residues. The germline gives CDR1 DFQATT, CDR2 SNEGSKA (reference sequence).